This T cell receptor (beta chain) came from a study of blood T cell repertoires in COVID-19. The CDR3 has 13 residues. The germline V gene encodes CDR1 SQVTM and CDR2 ANQGSEA. Between the trimmed V and J ends, which lost 6 bases and 7 bases, there was a span of 15 bases. The study assigned cohorts using participant-reported clinical history. Assay used: immunoSEQ multiplex PCR; TCRdb lists only in-frame clones, some missing. Here the sample spans fewer than 200,000 clones, 84% being singletons. The sequencing sample was made of PBMCs or T cells enriched from blood (not recorded which). The chain combines TRBV29-1 with TRBJ1-4; the D gene is possibly TRBD1 (5 bases). This clonotype was obtained from a young woman who had been exposed to COVID-19. CDR3 in amino acids: CSVQQADGEKLFF. Written as DNA, the CDR3 is TGCAGCGTACAACAGGCGGACGGTGAAAAACTGTTTTTT.